What follows is one T cell receptor beta chain and its context. Its specificity is not known. The sample is drawn from a study of cytomegalovirus exposure and HLA in healthy donors. Overall study results and limits: A later look showed TCR association rates differing by HLA locus, highest for DRB1 and lowest for HLA-C.

The CDR3 runs to 17 residues. Germline-derived CDR1 and CDR2 are SGHTA and FQGNSA. J was trimmed by 2 bases and V by 3 bases; bases with no gene match: 6. The study ran its PCR with 60 Vbeta and 13 Jbeta primers. Measured with immunoSEQ multiplex PCR; TCRdb has only the in-frame clones, and not every one. Of about 160,000 clones listed, about 80% were seen once; the top ten hold more than 0.75%. The sequenced sample was PBMCs. The chain is built from TRBV7-2 and TRBJ1-4, with 10 bases aligning to TRBD1. The receptor's source is a woman aged 45-60 years in good health and CMV-seropositive. The CDR3 DNA is TGTGCCAGCAGCTTCGCCCCGGGACAGGGGACTAATGAAAAACTGTTTTTT. Translating it yields CASSFAPGQGTNEKLFF.